This note documents a single T cell receptor (beta chain) sequence. Clones were read by immunoSEQ multiplex PCR, and TCRdb kept only the in-frame ones, dropping some. The sample carries roughly 720,000 clones, roughly 88% recorded once. The record originates from a study of shared clonotypes between healthy human individuals. Donors were healthy HIV-negative adults without recent acute infections or vaccinations. CD8 memory cells included CD45RO+ cells plus CCR7-negative CD45RA+ TemRA cells. Germline lookup yields CDR1 SQVTM and CDR2 ANQGSEA. This CDR3 is built from 15 residues. The germline V and J ends were trimmed by 6 bases and 1 base, with 18 bases remaining between them.

The chain carries TRBV29-1 and TRBJ1-1; D perhaps matches TRBD1 (6 bases). This TCR came from a man younger than 30 in good health. Some clones in this sample may be carry-over from other donors' samples. Sequences were obtained from memory CD8+ T cells from PBMCs. This sample's subset: CD45RO+ cells pooled with CCR7-negative TemRA cells. CDR3 in DNA: TGCAGCGTGAGAGGGGGAGTGGGGGAGAACACTGAAGCTTTCTTT. It codes for CSVRGGVGENTEAFF.